This is a list of T cell receptor beta chains from one sample in a study of regulatory and conventional T cells in RAG deficiency. Sequenced by immunoSEQ multiplex PCR; TCRdb stores in-frame clones only, minus some. The sample shows 30,000 to 35,000 clones, more than 75% of them seen only once. These records were also assigned to another study, of regulatory T cells.

The specimen sequenced was CD4+ effector T cells sorted from blood. Receptors were obtained from a human donor in good health. CDR3s include the opening cysteine and the closing phenylalanine or tryptophan. The order of the fields is clone size, D gene, V gene, J gene, CDR3 DNA, CDR3 protein. A D gene is named only where the DNA matches it firmly. Clone size appears in some rows only: once, few, many, or a class for an expanded clone.

>NA|TRBD2|TRBV10-3|TRBJ2-7
TGTGCCATCAGTGATGGGCTAGCGGGGGAGCTCTACGAGCAGTACTTC
CAISDGLAGELYEQYF
>NA|NA|TRBV7-2|TRBJ2-7
TGTGCCAGCAGCCAGACGGGCGAGCTATACGAGCAGTACTTC
CASSQTGELYEQYF
>NA|NA|TRBV18|TRBJ1-1
TGTGCCAGCTCACCACCCCGAGGGTTGGGAACTGAAGCTTTCTTT
CASSPPRGLGTEAFF
>NA|NA|TRBV28|TRBJ1-1
TGTGCCAGCAGTCCAGGGGCCCGCGGGAACACTGAAGCTTTCTTT
CASSPGARGNTEAFF
>NA|TRBD1|TRBV5-6|TRBJ1-2
TGTGCCAGCAGCTACGACAGGGACGGAGGCTACACCTTC
CASSYDRDGGYTF
>NA|NA|TRBV12-5|TRBJ1-2
TGTGCTAGTGGGATAACAGGGAACTATGGCTACACCTTC
CASGITGNYGYTF
>NA|TRBD1|TRBV7-2|TRBJ1-3
TGTGCCAGCAGCTTAGAGGGGGCTCTAGGAGGAAACACCATATATTTT
CASSLEGALGGNTIYF
>once|NA|TRBV10-1|TRBJ2-5
TGCGCCAGCAGTCCCTCGTCCCAAGAGACCCAGTACTTC
CASSPSSQETQYF
>few|TRBD1|TRBV5-5|TRBJ2-7
TGTGCCAGCAGGGTTGAGGATAACAGGGGCTACGAGCAGTACTTC
CASRVEDNRGYEQYF
>NA|TRBD1|TRBV7-3|TRBJ2-7
TGTGCCAGCAGCCTTGACAGGGAAACCGAGCAGTACTTC
CASSLDRETEQYF
>few|NA|TRBV11-1|TRBJ1-1
TGTGCCAGCAGCCCTTTCACTGAAGCTTTCTTT
CASSPFTEAFF
>NA|NA|TRBV28|TRBJ2-7
TGTGCCAGCAGTATGGACACGGGTGAGCAGTACTTC
CASSMDTGEQYF
>NA|TRBD2|TRBV4-2|TRBJ2-7
TGTGCCAGCAGCCAAGATCGGGCTAGCGGGGGGCTCGAGCAGTACTTC
CASSQDRASGGLEQYF
>NA|NA|TRBV6-6|TRBJ1-1
TGTGCCAGCAAGATTCAACCGAACACTGAAGCTTTCTTT
CASKIQPNTEAFF
>NA|NA|TRBV6-5|TRBJ1-3
TGTGCCAGCAGTTACGGAAACACCATATATTTT
CASSYGNTIYF
>NA|NA|TRBV5-1|TRBJ1-1
TGCGCCAGCAGCTTGTACGGGGGGCGTACTGAAGCTTTCTTT
CASSLYGGRTEAFF
>NA|TRBD1|TRBV6-6|TRBJ1-2
TGTGCCAGCAGTTCCGGGACAGGGGGTACCTATGGCTACACCTTC
CASSSGTGGTYGYTF